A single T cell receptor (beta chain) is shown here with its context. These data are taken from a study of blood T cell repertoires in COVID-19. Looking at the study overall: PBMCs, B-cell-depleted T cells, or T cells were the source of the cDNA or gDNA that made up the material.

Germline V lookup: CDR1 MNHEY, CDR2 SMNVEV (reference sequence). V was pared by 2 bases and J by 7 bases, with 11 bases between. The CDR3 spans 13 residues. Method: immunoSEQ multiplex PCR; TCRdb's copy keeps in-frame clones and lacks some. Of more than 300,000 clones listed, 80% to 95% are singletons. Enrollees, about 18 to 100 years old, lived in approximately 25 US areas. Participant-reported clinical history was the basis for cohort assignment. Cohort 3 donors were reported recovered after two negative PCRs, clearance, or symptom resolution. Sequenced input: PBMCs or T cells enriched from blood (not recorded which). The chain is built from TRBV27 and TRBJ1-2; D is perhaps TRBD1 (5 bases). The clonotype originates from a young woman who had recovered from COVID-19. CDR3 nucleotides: TGTGCCAGCAGTTTAGCAGGGATCGGTGGCTACACCTTC. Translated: CASSLAGIGGYTF.